This TCR beta chain appears in the sequencing data of a study of shared clonotypes between healthy human individuals. In the authors' methods: ImmunoSEQ only sent back junction sequences with no quality scores, so filtering was done differently. The data were produced by immunoSEQ multiplex PCR, yet TCRdb's version contains in-frame clones alone and is incomplete. V and J calls plus clone size are reproduced from that table; the DNA served to infer D and trimming. Of approximately 1,000,000 clones detected, around three quarters appear once; the ten largest clones hold 0.85% to 1%. The CDR3 runs to 15 residues. Germline trimming cut 1 base from V and 1 base from J; bases unmatched to any gene: 4. Germline V gene sequence: CDR1 GTSNPN, CDR2 SVGIG (reference sequence). This clone was recorded many times. The target antigen is unknown. In the same sample, other DNA sequences code for this CDR3. Study-level findings and limits: All-four-donor shared clonotypes had higher generation probabilities than non-shared clonotypes did. Of the naive CD4 clonotypes, about 5% were shared across a handful of donors.

There were no recent acute infections or vaccinations among the donors, who were healthy HIV-negative adults. The rearrangement uses TRBV30 and TRBJ2-5, with 9 nucleotides matching TRBD1. The clonotype was recovered from a man aged 18-30 years in good health. Some clones in this sample may be carry-over from other donors' samples. Sequenced input: memory CD4+ T cells from PBMCs. Subset: CD45RA-negative fraction. Here the CDR3 DNA reads TGTGCCTGGAGTGGGGGACAGGGCGCCCAAGAGACCCAGTACTTC. Translation gives CAWSGGQGAQETQYF.